What follows are 30 T cell receptor beta chains derived from one specimen sequenced in a study of blood T cell repertoires in COVID-19. Sequencing was performed with immunoSEQ multiplex PCR; in TCRdb, only in-frame clones are kept and a portion is missing. In the table there are a few hundred thousand clones, around 87% of which are singletons. Sequenced sample: peripheral blood. The receptors stem from a woman aged 30 to 39 with COVID-19, enrolled during active disease.

CDR3 protein: CASMTPISDEQYF. In DNA, the CDR3 is TGTGCCAGCATGACACCGATTAGCGACGAGCAGTACTTC. The chain joins TRBV5-4 to TRBJ2-7; D is perhaps TRBD2 (5 bases). Germline V gene data show CDR1 as SGHNT and CDR2 as YYREEE (reference sequence). Trimming removed 6 bases from V and 5 bases from J, with 15 bases in between. The CDR3 runs 13 residues.

The chain employs TRBV19 and TRBJ2-1; 8 bases map to TRBD2. CDR3 length: 20 residues. Trimming removed 5 bases from V and 4 bases from J; junction bases left unmatched: 22. Germline CDR1 LNHDA, CDR2 SQIVND (reference sequence). The CDR3, as DNA: TGTGCCAGTAGTCCAATTCCCGTGACTCTTAGCGGGATCGGTTACAATGAGCAGTTCTTC. Translated: CASSPIPVTLSGIGYNEQFF.

The J gene is TRBJ2-1, the V gene TRBV7-9, with D possibly being TRBD2 (6 bases). This CDR3 has 15 amino acids. The V end lost 0 bases, the J end lost 6 bases, and 12 bases lay between the germline ends. Germline CDR1 is SEHNR and CDR2 is FQNEAQ (reference sequence). The CDR3 reads CASSLALASLNEQFF. CDR3 in DNA: TGTGCCAGCAGCTTAGCCCTAGCGAGTCTCAATGAGCAGTTCTTC.

The gene calls are TRBV15 and TRBJ2-7, with TRBD1 matching over 8 bases. V trimming: 1 base; J trimming: 3 bases; junction bases outside the gene matches: 5. The CDR3 has 15 amino acids. Per the germline V gene, CDR1 is LNHNV and CDR2 is YYDKDF (reference sequence). The CDR3 loop is CATSRVRTGSYEQYF. The DNA for the CDR3 is TGTGCCACCAGCAGAGTTAGGACAGGGAGCTACGAGCAGTACTTC.

In this sample, this clone turned up once. The chain combines TRBV7-3 with TRBJ2-1, with TRBD1 matching over 8 bases. Germline V gives CDR1 SGHTA, CDR2 FQGTGA. This CDR3 spans 15 amino acids. V dropped 6 bases and J dropped 1; count of bases not matched to a gene: 5. The CDR3 bases are TGTGCCAGCAGTTCGACAGGGGAATCCTACAATGAGCAGTTCTTC. This translates into CASSSTGESYNEQFF.

The chain has TRBV5-6 and TRBJ2-1; 10 bases agree with TRBD1. This CDR3 has 16 amino acids. CDR1 and CDR2 (germline): SGHDT, YYEEEE. Trimming cost V 2 bases and J 7 bases; bases outside gene matches: 9. DNA for the CDR3: TGTGCCAGCAGCTTACGAGACAGGGGGCCGAGGAATGAGCAGTTCTTC. It translates to CASSLRDRGPRNEQFF.

J is TRBJ2-1 and V is TRBV24-1; 10 bases map to TRBD2. The CDR3 covers 16 residues. Trimming cost V 4 bases and J 3 bases; bases outside gene matches: 5. Looked up from germline, CDR1 is KGHDR and CDR2 is SFDVKD. The CDR3 region is CATSDPSGRGYNEQFF. In DNA, the CDR3 is TGTGCCACCAGTGACCCTAGCGGGAGAGGCTACAATGAGCAGTTCTTC.

CDR3 nucleotide sequence: TGTGCCAGCAACCGGGACAGGCAGAGCTTGGGAGGCTACACCTTC. Translation gives CASNRDRQSLGGYTF. V is TRBV6-5 and J is TRBJ1-2, with 8 bases aligning to TRBD1. Germline lookup yields CDR1 MNHEY and CDR2 SVGAGI. V lost 7 bases, J lost 8 bases, and 15 bases stayed unmatched. The CDR3 extends over 15 amino acids.

The V gene is TRBV6-5, the J gene TRBJ2-7; 7 bases map to TRBD2. Germline V gives CDR1 MNHEY, CDR2 SVGAGI. This CDR3 has 12 residues. V lost 2 bases, J lost 7 bases, and 2 bases stayed unmatched. DNA of the CDR3: TGTGCCAGCAGTTACAGAGCGGGAGAGCAGTACTTC. Translation gives CASSYRAGEQYF.

The V gene is TRBV7-6, the J gene TRBJ2-5; TRBD2 aligns across 14 bases. V shed 5 bases and J 3 bases; nucleotides not matched to a gene: 5. CDR1 is SGHVS and CDR2 is FNYEAQ in the germline V gene. This CDR3 has 16 amino acids. CDR3 region: CASSNGLAGGEETQYF. As DNA, the CDR3 is TGTGCCAGCAGCAACGGACTAGCGGGAGGCGAAGAGACCCAGTACTTC.

This sequence joins TRBV18 and TRBJ1-2; D is perhaps TRBD1 (5 bases). V was cut by 3 bases and J by 1 base, with 12 bases left in between. CDR1 is KGHSH, CDR2 LQKENI, per germline. The CDR3 spans 15 residues. The CDR3 sequence is CASSPRDGNNYGYTF. For the CDR3, the DNA is TGTGCCAGCTCACCGCGGGACGGAAATAACTATGGCTACACCTTC.

The chain recombines TRBV28 with TRBJ2-3; possible D gene TRBD1, 5 bases. The CDR3 contains 13 residues. V lost 5 bases, J lost 3 bases, and 9 bases lay in between. Germline V gene data show CDR1 as MDHEN and CDR2 as SYDVKM. CDR3 in DNA: TGTGCCAGCAGTGGGGCCGGAACAGATACGCAGTATTTT. Protein sequence: CASSGAGTDTQYF.

CDR3 in DNA: TGTGCCACTAGCAGCTACAATGAGCAGTTCTTC. Residues: CATSSYNEQFF. The chain carries TRBV2 and TRBJ2-1, with TRBD2 as a possible D gene (5 bases). This CDR3 is 11 amino acids long. CDR1 is SNHLY and CDR2 is FYNNEI in the germline V gene. Between the trimmed V and J ends, which lost 10 bases and 3 bases, there was a span of 7 bases.

The chain carries TRBV7-2 and TRBJ2-3, with D possibly TRBD2 on 6 matching bases. CDR3 length: 15 amino acids. Germline CDR1 SGHTA, CDR2 FQGNSA. V was trimmed by 7 bases and J by 4 bases, leaving 18 bases between them. CDR3 in DNA: TGTGCCAGCACCACGAGACTAGGGTTGGCAGATACGCAGTATTTT. This gives the protein CASTTRLGLADTQYF. The variable domain in full, completed from reference TRBV7-2 and TRBJ2-3, reads GAGVSQSPSNKVTEKGKDVELRCDPISGHTALYWYRQSLGQGLEFLIYFQGNSAPDKSGLPSDRFSAERTGGSVSTLTIQRTQQEDSAVYLCASTTRLGLADTQYFGPGTRLTVL.

The CDR3 here is CASSPTGGTYEQYF. The CDR3 coding sequence is TGCGCCAGCAGCCCGACGGGGGGTACCTACGAGCAGTACTTC. The J gene is TRBJ2-7, the V gene TRBV5-1, with 7 bases identical to TRBD2. The CDR3 is 14 residues long. The germline V gene encodes CDR1 SGHRS and CDR2 YFSETQ. V trimming: 4 bases; J trimming: 2 bases; junction bases outside the gene matches: 6.

V is TRBV7-6 and J is TRBJ2-1, with TRBD2 matching 8 bases. The CDR3 length is 17 residues. V dropped 2 bases and J dropped 0; count of bases not matched to a gene: 6. CDR1 SGHVS and CDR2 FNYEAQ come from the germline V gene. The DNA of the CDR3 is TGTGCCAGCAGCTTACTTCCAAGCGGGAGCTCCTACAATGAGCAGTTCTTC. Protein: CASSLLPSGSSYNEQFF.

The chain employs TRBV18 and TRBJ1-1; the D gene is possibly TRBD1 (6 bases). The ends were cut back, 6 bases at V and 4 bases at J, with 18 bases in the middle. The CDR3 is 15 amino acids. The germline CDR1 and CDR2 sequences are KGHSH and LQKENI. As DNA, the CDR3 is TGTGCCAGCTCGATCGGAGGGGGGGGCGCCACTGAAGCTTTCTTT. It is translated as CASSIGGGGATEAFF.

The chain is built from TRBV10-1 and TRBJ2-1; no firm D call. Germline loops: CDR1 WNHNN, CDR2 SYGVQD (reference sequence). The length of the CDR3 is 15 residues. Between the trimmed V and J ends, which lost 6 bases and 0 bases, there was a span of 12 bases. CDR3 in DNA: TGCGCCAGCAGGAACTTCTCCCGCTCCTACAATGAGCAGTTCTTC. It yields the protein CASRNFSRSYNEQFF.

On this clone: A much larger clone is a single base away; this may be a read error. V gene TRBV7-9 combines with J gene TRBJ2-2; a weak D match, TRBD2 (5 bases). CDR1 is SEHNR, CDR2 FQNEAQ, per germline (reference sequence). The CDR3 has 12 residues. Trimming shortened V by 5 bases and J by 7 bases, and 8 bases separated the two germline ends. The chain's CDR3 is CASSPEVGELFF. DNA of the CDR3: TGTGCCAGCAGCCCGGAGGTCGGGGAGCTGTTTTTT.

J is TRBJ1-2 and V is TRBV28; 8 positions match TRBD1. CDR3 size: 14 residues. In germline, CDR1 is MDHEN, CDR2 SYDVKM. V gave up 5 bases and J gave up 6 bases; unmatched junction bases: 8. CDR3 sequence (DNA): TGTGCCAGCAGTGACGACAGGGGCGGGCATGGCTACACCTTC. This encodes CASSDDRGGHGYTF.

The table lists this clone with a few counts. The chain carries TRBV12-3 or TRBV12-4 and TRBJ1-5; 7 bases are a match to TRBD1. The V gene end was trimmed by 9 bases and the J gene end by 2 bases; junction bases not matched to a gene: 4. The CDR3 runs 13 residues. CDR3 sequence reads: CASRGQGNQPQHF. Written as DNA, the CDR3 is TGTGCCAGTAGGGGGCAAGGCAATCAGCCCCAGCATTTT.

The chain has TRBV7-9 and TRBJ2-7, with D unresolved. Trimming removed 5 bases from V and 2 bases from J, with 16 bases in between. The length of the CDR3 is 15 residues. Per the germline V gene, CDR1 is SEHNR and CDR2 is FQNEAQ (reference sequence). The DNA of the CDR3 is TGTGCCAGCAGCGAAAGAGTCGGCGGCCCCTACGAGCAGTACTTC. It specifies CASSERVGGPYEQYF.

CDR3 DNA sequence: TGTGCCAGCAGTGAGGGAGGAGAGACCCAGTACTTC. This encodes CASSEGGETQYF. The gene calls are TRBV2 and TRBJ2-5, with D perhaps TRBD2 (6 bases). Trimming left V 3 bases short and J 4 bases short, with 6 bases between. CDR1 and CDR2 (germline): SNHLY, FYNNEI. This CDR3 is 12 amino acids long.

The chain recombines TRBV5-6 with TRBJ2-6, with D tentatively TRBD1 (5 bases). The CDR3 has 18 residues. Trimming left V 0 bases short and J 3 bases short, with 16 bases between. Germline values: CDR1 SGHDT, CDR2 YYEEEE. CDR3 loop: CASSLVGAPTGGANVLTF. CDR3 nucleotides: TGTGCCAGCAGCTTGGTAGGGGCCCCTACGGGTGGGGCCAACGTCCTGACTTTC.

This clone has only one observation. V usage is TRBV28 and J usage is TRBJ2-7; 9 bases are a match to TRBD2. This CDR3 contains 15 residues. J gave up 6 bases and V 6 bases, and 12 bases lay outside the gene matches. Germline V lookup: CDR1 MDHEN, CDR2 SYDVKM. CDR3 region: CASSPSGIPSGEQYF. CDR3 coding DNA: TGTGCCAGCAGCCCTAGCGGGATACCTTCAGGCGAGCAGTACTTC.

The chain couples TRBV11-3 to TRBJ2-2; 10 nucleotides line up with TRBD1. This CDR3 is built from 15 residues. V lost 4 bases and J lost 6; bases outside the gene matches: 5. CDR1 is SGHNT and CDR2 is YENEEA in the germline V gene. The CDR3 coding sequence is TGTGCCAGCAGCTCCCGGGACAGGGGATCCGGGGAGCTGTTTTTT. Its protein is CASSSRDRGSGELFF.

The chain links TRBV21-1 to TRBJ1-5; the table assigns TRBD1, which was not confirmed against the DNA. TRBV21-1 is a pseudogene. The CDR3 length is 14 residues. The CDR3 coding sequence is TGTGCCAGCAGCGGACACGCTCATTATCAGCCCCAGCATTTT. Translation gives CASSGHAHYQPQHF.

This rearrangement joins TRBV18 to TRBJ2-1, with 8 bases aligning to TRBD2. The CDR3 extends over 15 amino acids. V shed 5 bases, J shed 6 bases, and the junction held 9 bases outside the gene matches. CDR1 and CDR2 from the germline V gene are KGHSH and LQKENI. This CDR3 is CASSKAGTRGNEQFF. For the CDR3, the DNA is TGTGCCAGCTCAAAGGCCGGGACTAGAGGCAATGAGCAGTTCTTC.

The DNA for the CDR3 is TGTGCCAGCAGTGTAATACAGGGGACCTACGAGCAGTACTTC. This gives the protein CASSVIQGTYEQYF. This sequence joins TRBV2 and TRBJ2-7; 7 bases are shared with TRBD1. The germline CDR1 and CDR2 sequences are SNHLY and FYNNEI. CDR3 length equals 14 residues. The V gene end was trimmed by 4 bases and the J gene end by 2 bases; junction bases not matched to a gene: 5.

The rearrangement links TRBV28 to TRBJ2-7; D may be TRBD1 (5 bases). CDR1 and CDR2 (germline): MDHEN, SYDVKM. Trimming removed 2 bases at V and 1 base at J, with 12 bases between. This CDR3 contains 15 residues. As DNA, the CDR3 is TGTGCCAGCAGTTTAATCGCAGGGTTGTCCTACGAGCAGTACTTC. Amino acid sequence: CASSLIAGLSYEQYF.